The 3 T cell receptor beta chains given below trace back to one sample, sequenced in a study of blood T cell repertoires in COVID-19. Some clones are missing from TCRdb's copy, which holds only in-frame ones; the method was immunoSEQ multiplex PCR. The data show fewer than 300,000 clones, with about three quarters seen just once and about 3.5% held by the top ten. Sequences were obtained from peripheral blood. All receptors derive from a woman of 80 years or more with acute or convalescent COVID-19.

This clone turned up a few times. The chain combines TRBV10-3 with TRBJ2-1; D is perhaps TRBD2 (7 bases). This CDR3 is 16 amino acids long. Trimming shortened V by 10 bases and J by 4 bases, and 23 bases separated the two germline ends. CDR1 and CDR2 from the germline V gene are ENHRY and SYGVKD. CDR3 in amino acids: CATAGAGGGEYNEQFF. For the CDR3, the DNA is TGTGCCACCGCAGGGGCTGGCGGGGGAGAGTACAATGAGCAGTTCTTC.

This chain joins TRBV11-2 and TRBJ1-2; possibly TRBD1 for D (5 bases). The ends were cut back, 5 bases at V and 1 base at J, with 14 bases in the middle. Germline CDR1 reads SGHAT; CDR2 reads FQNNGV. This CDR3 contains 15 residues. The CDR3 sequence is CASSTPTASNYGYTF. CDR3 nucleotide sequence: TGTGCCAGCAGCACCCCGACAGCAAGTAACTATGGCTACACCTTC.

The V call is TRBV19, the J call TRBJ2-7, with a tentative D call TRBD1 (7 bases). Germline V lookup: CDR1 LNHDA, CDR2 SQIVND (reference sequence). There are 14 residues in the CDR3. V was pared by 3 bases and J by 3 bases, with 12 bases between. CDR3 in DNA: TGTGCCAGTAGTATCGGCAGGGGGGTCTACGAGCAGTACTTC. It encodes CASSIGRGVYEQYF.